The present TCR beta chain was sequenced within a study of blood T cell repertoires in COVID-19. Study summary: COVID-19 samples collected from the United States, Italy and Spain covered acute and convalescent phases. PBMCs, B-cell-depleted T cells, or T cells provided the cDNA or gDNA that made up the material.

CDR3 length: 15 amino acids. Trimming took off 6 bases at V and 3 bases at J, with 15 bases between the two ends. Germline CDR1 and CDR2: SGHRS and YFSETQ. Using immunoSEQ multiplex PCR, the repertoire was profiled, and TCRdb retains in-frame clones only, with some absent. The profile shows around 230,000 clones, roughly four fifths of them singletons. The receptor was derived from a woman aged 55-75 years with active or convalescent COVID-19. The specimen sequenced was peripheral blood. V gene TRBV5-1 combines with J gene TRBJ2-2; a weak D match, TRBD2 (6 bases). The CDR3 loop reads CASTRGAAYTGELFF. CDR3 in DNA: TGCGCCAGCACCCGCGGGGCGGCTTACACCGGGGAGCTGTTTTTT.